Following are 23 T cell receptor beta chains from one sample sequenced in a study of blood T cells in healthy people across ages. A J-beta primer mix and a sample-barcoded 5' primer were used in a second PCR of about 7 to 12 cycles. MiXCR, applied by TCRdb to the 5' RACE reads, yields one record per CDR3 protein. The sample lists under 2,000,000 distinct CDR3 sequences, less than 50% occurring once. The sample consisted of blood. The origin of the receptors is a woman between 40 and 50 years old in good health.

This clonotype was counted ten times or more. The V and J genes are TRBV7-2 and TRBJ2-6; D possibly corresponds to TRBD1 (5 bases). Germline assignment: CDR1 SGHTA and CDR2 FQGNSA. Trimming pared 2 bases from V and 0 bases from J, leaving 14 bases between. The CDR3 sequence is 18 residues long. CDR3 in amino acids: CASSLFGYQGSGANVLTF. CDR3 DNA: TGTGCCAGCAGCTTATTCGGTTACCAGGGCTCTGGGGCCAACGTCCTGACTTTC.

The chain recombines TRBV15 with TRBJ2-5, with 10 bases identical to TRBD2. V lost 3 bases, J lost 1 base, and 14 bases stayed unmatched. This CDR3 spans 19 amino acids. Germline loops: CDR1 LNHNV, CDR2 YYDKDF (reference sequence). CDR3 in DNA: TGTGCCACCAGCAGGTCGCTAACCCGGGGACTAGCGATCCAAGAGACCCAGTACTTC. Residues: CATSRSLTRGLAIQETQYF. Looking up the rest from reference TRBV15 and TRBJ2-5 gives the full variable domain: DAMVIQNPRYQVTQFGKPVTLSCSQTLNHNVMYWYQQKSSQAPKLLFHYYDKDFNNEADTPDNFQSRRPNTSFCFLDIRSPGLGDTAMYLCATSRSLTRGLAIQETQYFGPGTRLLVL.

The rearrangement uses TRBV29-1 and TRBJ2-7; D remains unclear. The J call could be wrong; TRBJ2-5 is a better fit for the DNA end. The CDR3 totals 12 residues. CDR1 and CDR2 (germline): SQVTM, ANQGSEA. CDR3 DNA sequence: TGCAGCTCCGGCCCCGGTCAAGAGACCCAGTACTTC. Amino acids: CSSGPGQETQYF.

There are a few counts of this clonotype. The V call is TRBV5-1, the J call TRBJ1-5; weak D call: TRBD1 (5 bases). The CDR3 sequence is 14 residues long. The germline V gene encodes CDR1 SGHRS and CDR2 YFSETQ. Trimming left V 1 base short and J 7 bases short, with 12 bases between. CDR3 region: CASSLSGKGQPQHF. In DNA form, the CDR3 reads TGCGCCAGCAGCTTGTCCGGAAAGGGGCAGCCCCAGCATTTT. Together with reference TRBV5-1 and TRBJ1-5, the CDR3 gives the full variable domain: KAGVTQTPRYLIKTRGQQVTLSCSPISGHRSVSWYQQTPGQGLQFLFEYFSETQRNKGNFPGRFSGRQFSNSRSEMNVSTLELGDSALYLCASSLSGKGQPQHFGDGTRLSIL.

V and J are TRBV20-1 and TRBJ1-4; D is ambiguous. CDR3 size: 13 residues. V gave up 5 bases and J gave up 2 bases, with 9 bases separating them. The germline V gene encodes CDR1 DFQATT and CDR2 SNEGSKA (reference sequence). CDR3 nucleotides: TGCAGTGCTGTGGACGGCACTAATGAAAAACTGTTTTTT. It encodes CSAVDGTNEKLFF.

The CDR3 here is CSARDVGGINYGYTF. CDR3 coding DNA: TGCAGTGCTAGAGATGTCGGGGGGATTAACTATGGCTACACCTTC. The gene calls are TRBV20-1 and TRBJ1-2; possible D gene TRBD1, 5 bases. This CDR3 region has 15 residues. The germline V and J ends were trimmed by 0 bases and 1 base, with 12 bases remaining between them. Germline CDR1 and CDR2: DFQATT and SNEGSKA (reference sequence).

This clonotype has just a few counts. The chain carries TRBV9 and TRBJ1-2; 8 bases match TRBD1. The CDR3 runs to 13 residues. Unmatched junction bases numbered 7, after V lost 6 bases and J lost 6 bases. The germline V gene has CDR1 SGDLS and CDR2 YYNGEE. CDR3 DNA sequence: TGTGCCAGCAACCCGACAGGGGTTCATGGCTACACCTTC. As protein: CASNPTGVHGYTF.

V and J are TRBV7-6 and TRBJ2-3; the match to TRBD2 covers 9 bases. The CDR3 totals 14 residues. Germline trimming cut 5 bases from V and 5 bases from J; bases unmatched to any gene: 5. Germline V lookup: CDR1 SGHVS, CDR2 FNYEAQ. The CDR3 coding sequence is TGTGCCAGCAGCACCCTAGCGGGGCTAGATACGCAGTATTTT. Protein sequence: CASSTLAGLDTQYF.

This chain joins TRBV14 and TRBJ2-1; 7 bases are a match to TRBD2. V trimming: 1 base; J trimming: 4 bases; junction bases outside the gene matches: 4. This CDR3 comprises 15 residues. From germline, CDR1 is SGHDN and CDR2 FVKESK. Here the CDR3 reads CASSQASGLYNEQFF. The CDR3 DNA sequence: TGTGCCAGCAGCCAAGCTAGCGGATTATACAATGAGCAGTTCTTC.

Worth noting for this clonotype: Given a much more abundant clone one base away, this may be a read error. CDR3 in DNA: TGTGCCGGCAGTGAAGGGACAGAAAATGAGCAGTTCTTC. This encodes CAGSEGTENEQFF. The chain recombines TRBV6-4 with TRBJ2-1; the match to TRBD1 covers 7 bases. This CDR3 contains 13 residues. From germline, CDR1 is MRHNA and CDR2 SNTAGT.

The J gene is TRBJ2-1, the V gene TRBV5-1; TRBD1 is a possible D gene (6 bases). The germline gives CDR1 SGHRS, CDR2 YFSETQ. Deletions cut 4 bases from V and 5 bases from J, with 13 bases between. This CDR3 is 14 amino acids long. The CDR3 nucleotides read TGCGCCAGCAGCCTAGGGACACCGGACAATGAGCAGTTCTTC. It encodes CASSLGTPDNEQFF. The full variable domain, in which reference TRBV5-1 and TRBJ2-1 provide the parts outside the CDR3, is KAGVTQTPRYLIKTRGQQVTLSCSPISGHRSVSWYQQTPGQGLQFLFEYFSETQRNKGNFPGRFSGRQFSNSRSEMNVSTLELGDSALYLCASSLGTPDNEQFFGPGTRLTVL.

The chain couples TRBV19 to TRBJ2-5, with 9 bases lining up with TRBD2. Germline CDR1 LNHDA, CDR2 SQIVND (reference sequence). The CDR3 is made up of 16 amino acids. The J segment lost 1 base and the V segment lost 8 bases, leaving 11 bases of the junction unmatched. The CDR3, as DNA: TGTGCCAGTCGCCAGGGAGCGGGGGGCACCCAAGAGACCCAGTACTTC. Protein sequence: CASRQGAGGTQETQYF.

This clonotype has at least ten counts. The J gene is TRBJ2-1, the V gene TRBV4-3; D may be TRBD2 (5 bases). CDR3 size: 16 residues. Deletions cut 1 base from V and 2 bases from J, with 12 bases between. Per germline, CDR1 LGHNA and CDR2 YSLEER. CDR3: CASSQGSSGTYNEQFF. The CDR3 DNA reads TGCGCCAGCAGCCAAGGTAGCAGCGGAACCTACAATGAGCAGTTCTTC.

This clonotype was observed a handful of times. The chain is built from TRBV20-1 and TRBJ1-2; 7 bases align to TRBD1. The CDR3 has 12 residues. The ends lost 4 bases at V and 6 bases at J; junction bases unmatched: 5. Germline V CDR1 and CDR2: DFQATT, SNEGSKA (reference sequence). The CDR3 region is CSATDRTHGYTF. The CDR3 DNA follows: TGCAGTGCTACGGACAGGACCCATGGCTACACCTTC.

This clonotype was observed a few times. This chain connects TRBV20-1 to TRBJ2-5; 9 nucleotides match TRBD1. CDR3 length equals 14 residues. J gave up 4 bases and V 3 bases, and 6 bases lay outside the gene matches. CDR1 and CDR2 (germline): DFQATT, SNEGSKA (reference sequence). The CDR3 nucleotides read TGCAGTGCTAGGGGGGACAGGGAGACAGAGACCCAGTACTTC. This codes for CSARGDRETETQYF.

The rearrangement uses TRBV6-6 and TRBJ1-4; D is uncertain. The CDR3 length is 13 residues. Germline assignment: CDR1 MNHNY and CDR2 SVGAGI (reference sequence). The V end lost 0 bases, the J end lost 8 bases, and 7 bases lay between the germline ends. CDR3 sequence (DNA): TGTGCCAGCAGTTACTCGACCGGGGAAAAACTGTTTTTT. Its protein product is CASSYSTGEKLFF.

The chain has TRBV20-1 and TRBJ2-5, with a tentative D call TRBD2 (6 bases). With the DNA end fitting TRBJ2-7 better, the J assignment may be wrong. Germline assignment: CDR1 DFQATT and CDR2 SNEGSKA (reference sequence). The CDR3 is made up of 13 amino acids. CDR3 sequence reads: CSASRGESGEQYF. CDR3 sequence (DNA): TGCAGTGCTAGTCGCGGGGAATCTGGCGAGCAGTACTTC.

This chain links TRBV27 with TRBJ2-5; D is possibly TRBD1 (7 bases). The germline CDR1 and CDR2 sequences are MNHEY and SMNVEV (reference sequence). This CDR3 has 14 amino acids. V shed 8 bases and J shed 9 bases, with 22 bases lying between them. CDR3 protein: CASAEGTASRPQYF. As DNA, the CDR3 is TGTGCCAGCGCGGAGGGGACAGCCTCCCGTCCCCAGTACTTC.

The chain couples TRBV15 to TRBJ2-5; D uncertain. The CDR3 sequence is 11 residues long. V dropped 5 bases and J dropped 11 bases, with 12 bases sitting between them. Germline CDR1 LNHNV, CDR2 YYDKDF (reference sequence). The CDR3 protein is CATSLNVEQYF. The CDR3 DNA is TGTGCCACCAGCTTAAACGTGGAGCAGTACTTC.

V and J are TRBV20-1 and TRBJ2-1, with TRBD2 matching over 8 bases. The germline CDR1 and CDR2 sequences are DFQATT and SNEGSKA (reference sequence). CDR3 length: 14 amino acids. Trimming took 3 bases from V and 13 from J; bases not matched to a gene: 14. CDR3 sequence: CSASGGAVRETQFF. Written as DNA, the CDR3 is TGCAGTGCTAGCGGGGGGGCTGTGAGGGAGACCCAGTTCTTC.

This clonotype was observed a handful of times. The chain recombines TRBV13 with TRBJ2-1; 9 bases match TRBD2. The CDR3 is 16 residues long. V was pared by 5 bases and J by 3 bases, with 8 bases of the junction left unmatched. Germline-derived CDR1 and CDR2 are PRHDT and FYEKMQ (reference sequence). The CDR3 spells CASSPQSSGDYNEQFF. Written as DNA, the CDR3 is TGTGCCAGCAGCCCCCAGTCTAGCGGGGACTACAATGAGCAGTTCTTC. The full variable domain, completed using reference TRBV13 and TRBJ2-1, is AAGVIQSPRHLIKEKRETATLKCYPIPRHDTVYWYQQGPGQDPQFLISFYEKMQSDKGSIPDRFSAQQFSDYHSELNMSSLELGDSALYFCASSPQSSGDYNEQFFGPGTRLTVL.

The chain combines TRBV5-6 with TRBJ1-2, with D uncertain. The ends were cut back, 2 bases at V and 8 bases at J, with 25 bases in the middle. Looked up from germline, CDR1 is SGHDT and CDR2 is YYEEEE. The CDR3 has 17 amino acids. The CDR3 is CASSFPGSTLEGSGYTF. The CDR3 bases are TGTGCCAGCAGCTTCCCGGGATCCACACTAGAAGGGTCCGGCTACACCTTC.

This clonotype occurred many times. CDR3 protein: CASNTLGGQRKETQYF. CDR3 bases: TGTGCCAGCAACACCCTGGGGGGACAGCGTAAAGAGACCCAGTACTTC. The chain has TRBV7-2 and TRBJ2-5, with D possibly TRBD1 on 7 matching bases. Germline CDR1 SGHTA, CDR2 FQGNSA. This CDR3 contains 16 residues. Deletions cut 7 bases from V and 3 bases from J, with 21 bases between.